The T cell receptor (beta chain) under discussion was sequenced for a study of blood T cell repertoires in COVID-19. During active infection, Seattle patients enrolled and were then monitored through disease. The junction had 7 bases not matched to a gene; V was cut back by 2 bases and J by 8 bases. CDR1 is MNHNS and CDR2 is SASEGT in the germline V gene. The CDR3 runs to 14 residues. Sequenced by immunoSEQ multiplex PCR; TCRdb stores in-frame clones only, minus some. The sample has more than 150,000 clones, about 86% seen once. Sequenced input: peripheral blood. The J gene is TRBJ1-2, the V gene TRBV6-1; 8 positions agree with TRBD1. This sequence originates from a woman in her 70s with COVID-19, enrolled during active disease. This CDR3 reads CASSERAGGWGYTF. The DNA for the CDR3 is TGTGCCAGCAGTGAAAGGGCAGGGGGCTGGGGCTACACCTTC.